Sequencing of this T cell receptor (beta chain) was carried out in a study of blood T cell repertoires in COVID-19. As for the study in general: The analysed material was cDNA or gDNA that came from T cells, B-cell-depleted T cells, or PBMCs.

This CDR3 is 15 amino acids long. J lost 3 bases, V lost 2 bases, and 3 bases had no gene match. Germline CDR1 SGHTA, CDR2 FQGTGA. TCRdb keeps only in-frame clones here, not all; method: immunoSEQ multiplex PCR. The data hold about 160,000 clones, with around 79% observed a single time. Sequencing used peripheral blood. This chain uses TRBV7-3 with TRBJ1-3; 8 bases match TRBD1. The sequence came from a woman aged 60 to 75 with COVID-19, enrolled during active disease. For the CDR3, the DNA is TGTGCCAGCAGCTTAGGGACAGGCCATGGAAACACCATATATTTT. This gives the protein CASSLGTGHGNTIYF.